This T cell receptor beta chain derives from a study of T cell responses to AZD1222 COVID-19 vaccine. The table came from immunoSEQ multiplex PCR; TCRdb's copy has only in-frame clones and leaves some out. The sample lists 35,000 to 45,000 clones, over 70% occurring once. This specimen consisted of peripheral blood, obtained on day 0 of AZD1222 vaccination. The receptor was derived from an adult in good health.

Here the CDR3 DNA reads TGTGCCAGTAATACAGGGCCGGGCAATCAGCCCCAGCATTTT. Translation: CASNTGPGNQPQHF. This chain connects TRBV2 to TRBJ1-5, with a possible D match to TRBD1 (6 bases). V lost 9 bases and J lost 2, with 14 bases in between. Germline lookup yields CDR1 SNHLY and CDR2 FYNNEI. This CDR3 contains 14 residues.